A selection of T cell receptor beta chains follows, all from one sample in a study of blood T cell repertoires in COVID-19. Measured with immunoSEQ multiplex PCR; TCRdb has only the in-frame clones, and not every one. The sample shows 100,000 to 120,000 clones, about 88% of them seen only once. Specimen: peripheral blood. Source of these receptors: a human donor in a cohort sampled during active COVID-19. CDR3s include the opening cysteine and the closing phenylalanine or tryptophan.

>13|TRBJ2-1|TRBV6-6
CASSDRSYNEQFF
>14|TRBJ1-1|TRBV18
CASSPISGDTEAFF
>16|TRBJ1-2|TRBV2
CASKMIEGPLPYGYTF
>13|TRBJ1-6|TRBV27
CASSRQGGSPLHF
>15|TRBJ2-2|TRBV27
CASSLIRGNTGELFF
>18|TRBJ1-6|TRBV6-6
CASSRLAAARGGNSPLHF
>15|TRBJ2-2|TRBV5-1
CASSPPGGRTGELFF
>14|TRBJ1-3|TRBV6-5
CASGLGQSGNTIYF
>17|TRBJ2-7|TRBV27
CASSPYPPRTGNYEQYF
>18|TRBJ2-3|TRBV7-3
CASSPKWDRVLGTDTQYF
>13|TRBJ1-1|TRBV9
CASSVGENTEAFF
>15|TRBJ2-4|TRBV6-1
CASSERGFGKNIQYF
>16|TRBJ1-5|TRBV28
CASSSNDRGYNQPQHF
>16|TRBJ2-7|TRBV5-1
CASSQAGTSDFYEQYF
>18|TRBJ2-1|TRBV5-1
CASSLSGTSGRSYNEQFF
>13|TRBJ2-5|TRBV7-6
CASNQDSPGTQYF
>15|TRBJ2-1|TRBV19
CASSIVLAWSDEQFF
>15|TRBJ2-3|TRBV9
CASSVDQVVFDTQYF
>14|TRBJ1-2|TRBV5-6
CASSPVTGHYGYTF
>12|TRBJ1-6|TRBV7-9
CASSPQNSPLHF
>16|TRBJ2-6|TRBV5-4
CASSWGEATETNVLTF
>15|TRBJ2-7|TRBV13
CASSDNQGAPQEQYF
>19|TRBJ2-2|TRBV4-1
CASSQERDSLYDYSGELFF
>12|TRBJ1-1|TRBV19
CASSAGYSEAFF
>16|TRBJ2-5|TRBV29-1
CSVARTLRGNQETQYF
>12|TRBJ1-4|TRBV7-9
CASSLEVEKLFF
>20|TRBJ2-4|TRBV7-9
CASSTTGGQSHRLAKNIQYF
>13|TRBJ1-5|TRBV19
CASTFRVTQPQHF
>16|TRBJ2-1|TRBV5-4
CASSRPGTGVSDEQFF
>13|TRBJ1-3|TRBV28
CASSFYSGNTIYF
>17|TRBJ2-7|TRBV11-2
CASSLDTEGLSSYEQYF
>18|TRBJ2-7|TRBV5-1
CASSLPGLAEGFSYEQYF
>12|TRBJ2-1|TRBV30
CAWGPGYNEQFF
>16|TRBJ1-2|TRBV6-5
CASSYEQGTANYGYTF
>17|TRBJ2-5|TRBV4-2
CASSQASGGLLQETQYF
>15|TRBJ1-2|TRBV7-9
CASSIGQLANYGYTF
>12|TRBJ2-7|TRBV18
CASSLDSSGQYF
>15|TRBJ1-4|TRBV6-5
CASSGRGRTNEKLFF
>14|TRBJ2-5|TRBV6-6
CASSSGLGMETQYF
>16|TRBJ2-5|TRBV5-4
CASSFGQGGLGETQYF
>16|TRBJ2-2|TRBV5-1
CASSPTGTRNTGELFF
>14|TRBJ2-2|TRBV24-1
CATQGAHNTGELFF
>17|TRBJ2-6|TRBV5-1
CASSLGRDLSGANVLTF
>15|TRBJ2-7|TRBV7-9
CASSSSGQGSYEQYF
>15|TRBJ1-2|TRBV27
CASSGQGFSNYGYTF
>17|TRBJ2-3|TRBV11-2
CASSLSGTSGSLYTQYF
>13|TRBJ1-2|TRBV19
CASRRTGGYGYTF
>15|TRBJ2-7|TRBV19
CASSPGQGTIDEQYF
>12|TRBJ2-1|TRBV19
CASSTPPGEQFF
>16|TRBJ2-5|TRBV11-2
CASSFSGTREDGTQYF
>16|TRBJ1-3|TRBV11-3
CASSLGSPDSGNTIYF
>14|TRBJ1-2|TRBV14
CASSQYDRNYGYTF
>14|TRBJ2-7|TRBV20-1
CSASFDREAYEQYF
>13|TRBJ2-3|TRBV2
CASRQQGVDTQYF
>15|TRBJ2-5|TRBV7-3
CASSLTRDSQETQYF
>19|TRBJ1-5|TRBV5-6
CASTKMLRTGQGLDQPQHF
>14|TRBJ1-1|TRBV24-1
CATSESTGGKAAFF
>13|TRBJ1-2|TRBV14
CASSPRTGGGYTF
>16|TRBJ1-4|TRBV28
CASSSGTGTTNEKLFF
>15|TRBJ2-3|TRBV19
CASVRTGGVTDTQYF